This is a list of T cell receptor beta chains from one sample in a study of T-cell memory formation after mild COVID-19. TCRdb used MiXCR to reprocess the 5' RACE reads, holding one entry per CDR3 protein. This sample has about half a million distinct CDR3 sequences, with about 18% found just once. Input material: PBMCs or a T cell subset sorted from them (not recorded which). The receptor source for this set is an adult woman who had mild COVID-19 (a few samples of this study predate the infection). Cell type and time point are not known. The CDR3 runs from the conserved cysteine through the conserved F or W. D genes are given only for firm matches. The size of a clone is reported for some rows only, either as once, few or many, or as a class for expanded clones.

clone_size,v_call,j_call,d_call,cdr3_nt,cdr3_aa
.,TRBV9,TRBJ1-5,TRBD1,TGTGCCAGCACCCCGGGGACAGGAGGGAAGCCCCAGCATTTT,CASTPGTGGKPQHF
.,TRBV2,TRBJ1-5,.,TGTGCCAGCAGTGAGGCAGGACTTTTTAATCAGCCCCAGCATTTT,CASSEAGLFNQPQHF
.,TRBV6-2/TRBV6-3,TRBJ2-5,.,TGTGCCAGCAGTTCCGGAGCGGAGCTACAAGAGACCCAGTACTTC,CASSSGAELQETQYF
.,TRBV29-1,TRBJ1-1,.,TGCAGCGTTGCGGGTAGGGTTACTGAAGCTTTCTTT,CSVAGRVTEAFF
.,TRBV6-2/TRBV6-3,TRBJ2-7,TRBD2,TGTGCCAGCAGTTACCCTTTGGGGACTAGCGGGAGCTACGAGCAGTACTTC,CASSYPLGTSGSYEQYF
.,TRBV29-1,TRBJ1-5,.,TGCAGCGTTGCTATGGAGTTGGGTCAGCCCCAGCATTTT,CSVAMELGQPQHF
.,TRBV11-2,TRBJ1-4,TRBD1,TGTGCCAGCAGCCCCGGACAGGCTGAAAAACTGTTTTTT,CASSPGQAEKLFF
.,TRBV6-2/TRBV6-3,TRBJ2-7,.,TGTGCCAGCAGTTCCGCGCAGCCGGGAGCAATCAACGAGCAGTACTTC,CASSSAQPGAINEQYF
.,TRBV21-1,TRBJ2-1,.,TGTGCCAGCAGCAAAGGCAAAGGATTGAGGACAGATGGACGGGAGGACTACAATGAGCAGTTCTTC,CASSKGKGLRTDGREDYNEQFF
few,TRBV12-3/TRBV12-4,TRBJ1-4,.,TGTGCCAGCACCTCCGTGCGGGAAAAACTGTTTTTT,CASTSVREKLFF
few,TRBV7-8,TRBJ2-7,.,TGTGCCAGCAGCTTAGGATCACCCGGGTTGATTACCTACGAGCAGTACTTC,CASSLGSPGLITYEQYF
few,TRBV7-9,TRBJ2-2,.,TGTGCCAGCAGCTCCCCCACAGGGATGAACACCGGGGAGCTGTTTTTT,CASSSPTGMNTGELFF
few,TRBV12-3/TRBV12-4,TRBJ1-1,.,TGTGCCAGCAGTTTCTTAGACGCTTTGAACACTGAAGCTTTCTTT,CASSFLDALNTEAFF
few,TRBV7-9,TRBJ2-3,TRBD2,TGTGCCAGCAGCTTAAAGGGGACCAGCGGGAGGGGTGATACGCAGTATTTT,CASSLKGTSGRGDTQYF
many,TRBV5-1,TRBJ2-3,TRBD2,TGCGCCAGCAGCTTGGTTGGAGCGGGGAGCACAGATACGCAGTATTTT,CASSLVGAGSTDTQYF
few,TRBV4-2,TRBJ2-1,TRBD2,TGTGCCAGCAGCCAAGATATTGCTAGCGGTTACAATGAGCAGTTCTTC,CASSQDIASGYNEQFF
few,TRBV7-2,TRBJ1-2,.,TGTGCCAGCAGCTTAGTACAGAACTATGGCTACACCTTC,CASSLVQNYGYTF
.,TRBV5-4,TRBJ2-7,.,TGTGCCAGCAGTTTATGGACCTACGAGCAGTACTTC,CASSLWTYEQYF
once,TRBV2,TRBJ1-2,TRBD1,TGTGCCAGCATTTACAGGGGAAGCTATGGCTACACCTTC,CASIYRGSYGYTF
few,TRBV7-3,TRBJ2-2,TRBD2,TGTGCCAGCAGCTCACAAGCGGGGCTGAACACCGGGGAGCTGTTTTTT,CASSSQAGLNTGELFF
few,TRBV2,TRBJ1-1,TRBD1,TGTGCCAGCAGTGAAAACGGACAGGGGGGTGATGAAGCTTTCTTT,CASSENGQGGDEAFF
few,TRBV6-6,TRBJ1-1,.,TGTGCCAGCAGTTACCCCACGCTAGGGCGGGGGAACACTGAAGCTTTCTTT,CASSYPTLGRGNTEAFF
.,TRBV24-1,TRBJ2-3,TRBD2,TGTGCCACCAGTGACCACGGACTAGCGGGGCATAGCACAGATACGCAGTATTTT,CATSDHGLAGHSTDTQYF
many,TRBV12-3/TRBV12-4,TRBJ2-7,TRBD2,TGTGCCAGCAGTTTAGGGACTAGCGGGGGATACGAGCAGTACTTC,CASSLGTSGGYEQYF
.,TRBV7-2,TRBJ2-2,.,TGTGCCAGCAGCTTACAGCGGCACACCGGGGAGCTGTTTTTT,CASSLQRHTGELFF
.,TRBV9,TRBJ2-3,.,TGTGCCAGCAGCCCAATGGCCCAAGGGCGCACAGATACGCAGTATTTT,CASSPMAQGRTDTQYF
.,TRBV4-1,TRBJ2-1,.,TGCGCCAGCAGCCAAGTCACCGGGGGCGGGAGATCCTACAATGAGCAGTTCTTC,CASSQVTGGGRSYNEQFF
.,TRBV5-1,TRBJ2-5,.,TGCGCCAGCAGCTTGGTACGAGGGCCAGAGACCCAGTACTTC,CASSLVRGPETQYF
.,TRBV6-1,TRBJ1-5,.,TGTGCCAGCAGTGAAGCGGTAGAATATCAGCCCCAGCATTTT,CASSEAVEYQPQHF
.,TRBV30,TRBJ1-2,TRBD1,TGTGCCTGGAGTGTGGGGACAGGGGGTTATGGCTACACCTTC,CAWSVGTGGYGYTF
many,TRBV7-9,TRBJ2-1,TRBD2,TGTGCCAGCAGCCCCGGACTAGCGGGAGTCTACAATGAGCAGTTCTTC,CASSPGLAGVYNEQFF
many,TRBV24-1,TRBJ2-3,TRBD1,TGTGCCACCAGTGTAAGGACAGGGGGAGATACGCAGTATTTT,CATSVRTGGDTQYF
once,TRBV9,TRBJ2-7,.,TGTGCCAGCAGCGTAGCTAGCCGGAGCTACGAGCAGTACTTC,CASSVASRSYEQYF
.,TRBV7-2,TRBJ2-5,TRBD2,TGTGCCAGCAGCCACCGGATGAACGGGGGGGGAGAGACCCAGTACTTC,CASSHRMNGGGETQYF
.,TRBV5-1,TRBJ1-1,.,TGCGCCAGCAGCTTACTAAGCAGGGGTATTGAAGCTTTCTTT,CASSLLSRGIEAFF
.,TRBV18,TRBJ2-7,.,TGTGCCAGCTCCCCGGGACGGTCCCACGAGCAGTACTTC,CASSPGRSHEQYF
.,TRBV19,TRBJ2-3,TRBD1,TGTGCCAGTAGTACCCGCGGACAGGGCGCCACAGATACGCAGTATTTT,CASSTRGQGATDTQYF
few,TRBV29-1,TRBJ1-5,.,TGCAGCGTTGGTAGCAGGGCTCAGCCCCAGCATTTT,CSVGSRAQPQHF
.,TRBV5-1,TRBJ1-5,.,TGCGCCAGCACCCGCGGGGAGCAGCCCCAGCATTTT,CASTRGEQPQHF
few,TRBV24-1,TRBJ2-2,.,TGTGCCACCAGAGATTGGACCGGGGAGCTGTTTTTT,CATRDWTGELFF
.,TRBV5-1,TRBJ2-3,.,TGCGCCAGCAGCTTGGAGGGACGCTCCGGGGATACGCAGTATTTT,CASSLEGRSGDTQYF
many,TRBV4-2,TRBJ2-7,.,TGTGCCAGCAGCCAAGATATTACACTAGCAGGCGAGCAGTACTTC,CASSQDITLAGEQYF